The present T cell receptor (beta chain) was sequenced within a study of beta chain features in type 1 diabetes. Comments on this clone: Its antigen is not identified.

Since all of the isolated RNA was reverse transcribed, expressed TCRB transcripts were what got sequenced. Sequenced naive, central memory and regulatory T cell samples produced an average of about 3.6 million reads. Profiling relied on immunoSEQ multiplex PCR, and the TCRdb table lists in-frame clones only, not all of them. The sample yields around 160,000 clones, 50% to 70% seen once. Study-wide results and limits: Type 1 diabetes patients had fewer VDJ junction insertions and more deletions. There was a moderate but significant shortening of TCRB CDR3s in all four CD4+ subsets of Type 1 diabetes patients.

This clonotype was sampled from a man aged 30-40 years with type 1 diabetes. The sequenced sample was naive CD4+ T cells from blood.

CDR3 loop: CSAGGRQYNEQFF. The DNA of the CDR3 is TGCAGCGCAGGGGGGAGACAGTACAATGAGCAGTTCTTC. J is TRBJ2-1 and V is TRBV29-1, with D possibly TRBD1 on 7 matching bases. The germline V and J ends were trimmed by 7 bases and 4 bases, with 14 bases remaining between them. Germline V lookup: CDR1 SQVTM, CDR2 ANQGSEA. CDR3 size: 13 residues.